These 32 T cell receptor beta chains were sequenced from one sample in a study of CD8 T cells in ankylosing spondylitis. Overall study findings and caveats: For ankylosing spondylitis blood, a TCR beta motif of 7 or 8 highly homologous variants appeared characteristic.

TCRdb re-analysed the 5' RACE reads in MiXCR, keeping a single row per CDR3 protein. The table includes 450,000 to 550,000 distinct CDR3 sequences, approximately 5% detected once. Their target antigens are unknown. Sequencing was done on a sample of blood, either unsorted or a sorted T cell fraction (not recorded which). The receptors originated from a male donor with ankylosing spondylitis.

This clonotype was seen ten or more times. The V call is TRBV20-1, the J call TRBJ1-1; no firm D call. The ends were cut back, 1 base at V and 5 bases at J, with 17 bases in the middle. Per the germline V gene, CDR1 is DFQATT and CDR2 is SNEGSKA (reference sequence). CDR3 length equals 15 residues. CDR3 sequence reads: CSARGGDLPGTEAFF. DNA for the CDR3: TGCAGTGCTAGAGGAGGAGACCTCCCGGGGACTGAAGCTTTCTTT.

This clonotype was observed many times. The chain employs TRBV5-1 and TRBJ1-1; D unclear. Looked up from germline, CDR1 is SGHRS and CDR2 is YFSETQ. The CDR3 contains 13 residues. Trimming removed 2 bases from V and 0 bases from J, with 5 bases in between. CDR3 nucleotides: TGCGCCAGCAGCTTAGTCATGAACACTGAAGCTTTCTTT. Amino acids: CASSLVMNTEAFF. The entire variable domain, with the rest obtained from reference TRBV5-1 and TRBJ1-1, is as follows: KAGVTQTPRYLIKTRGQQVTLSCSPISGHRSVSWYQQTPGQGLQFLFEYFSETQRNKGNFPGRFSGRQFSNSRSEMNVSTLELGDSALYLCASSLVMNTEAFFGQGTRLTVV.

This clonotype has a count of ten or more. The genes are TRBV12-3 or TRBV12-4 and TRBJ1-2; TRBD1 matches at 7 bases. This CDR3 has 15 amino acids. Losses at the gene ends were 3 bases for V and 3 bases for J; bases not matched to a gene: 7. CDR3 loop: CASSFYDRDDYGYTF. The CDR3 DNA sequence: TGTGCCAGCAGTTTCTATGACAGGGATGACTATGGCTACACCTTC.

This clonotype came up many times. V gene TRBV12-5 combines with J gene TRBJ2-1; 13 bases fit TRBD2. Trimming cost V 2 bases and J 10 bases; bases outside gene matches: 11. The CDR3 sequence is 17 residues long. Germline assignment: CDR1 LGHNT and CDR2 FRNRAP. This chain's CDR3 is CASGLYQRTSGRGEQFF. The CDR3 DNA sequence: TGTGCTAGTGGTTTGTACCAACGGACTAGCGGGAGAGGGGAGCAGTTCTTC.

This clonotype was detected ten times or more. V and J are TRBV5-1 and TRBJ2-2; 7 bases match TRBD2. Germline-derived CDR1 and CDR2 are SGHRS and YFSETQ. V shed 0 bases and J 4 bases; nucleotides not matched to a gene: 6. The CDR3 has 16 residues. The CDR3 loop is CASSLGAGFVTGELFF. CDR3 DNA sequence: TGCGCCAGCAGCTTGGGAGCGGGATTCGTCACCGGGGAGCTGTTTTTT.

This clonotype was seen many times. The J gene is TRBJ2-1, the V gene TRBV4-1; 12 bases map to TRBD2. Per germline, CDR1 MGHRA and CDR2 YSYEKL. CDR3 size: 15 residues. The V segment lost 2 bases and the J segment 7 bases; nucleotides outside the gene matches: 3. The CDR3 loop is CASSQHGLAGNEQFF. The CDR3 nucleotides read TGCGCCAGCAGCCAACACGGACTAGCGGGAAATGAGCAGTTCTTC.

This clonotype was seen repeatedly, ten times or more. This chain connects TRBV3-1 to TRBJ1-1, with D unresolved. The germline V gene has CDR1 LGHDT and CDR2 YNNKEL (reference sequence). The CDR3 length is 15 residues. Trimming pared 0 bases from V and 3 bases from J, leaving 11 bases between. The DNA of the CDR3 is TGTGCCAGCAGCCAAGAGCGGGGAGGTTACACTGAAGCTTTCTTT. Protein: CASSQERGGYTEAFF.

A note on this clonotype: This clone may be a read error of a much larger clone one base away. The chain employs TRBV7-8 and TRBJ2-2; TRBD1 might be the D (6 bases). The CDR3 loop spans 16 amino acids. V was clipped by 4 bases and J by 7 bases, with 19 bases between them. Germline lookup yields CDR1 SGHVS and CDR2 FQNEAQ. CDR3 in amino acids: CASSSAVLQGFGELFF. CDR3 nucleotides: TGTGCCAGCAGCTCCGCTGTGCTGCAGGGGTTCGGGGAGCTGTTTTTT.

This clonotype was recorded at least ten times. This chain connects TRBV20-1 to TRBJ2-3; TRBD2 matches 8 bases. CDR1 is DFQATT, CDR2 SNEGSKA, per germline (reference sequence). This CDR3 is 14 amino acids long. Trimming took 6 bases from V and 6 from J; bases not matched to a gene: 11. Here the CDR3 DNA reads TGCAGTGCCCGGCACCGGGAGGGCCGGGATACGCAGTATTTT. This encodes CSARHREGRDTQYF.

This clonotype was detected ten times or more. This CDR3 fails to terminate in the conserved phenylalanine or tryptophan, so it likely reflects a read error. The DNA is omitted, as the CDR3 cannot be located on it reliably, and the CDR3 follows TCRdb's listing. The V call is TRBV7-9, the J call TRBJ1-1; no check of the table's D call, TRBD1, against the DNA was made. Germline CDR1 SEHNR, CDR2 FQNEAQ (reference sequence). A total of 11 residues make up the CDR3, ends included. The CDR3 spells CASSYGQGGCV.

This clonotype was counted many times. As DNA, the CDR3 is TGCAGTGCGACGGGAGGAAGGGGGTCCTACAATGAGCAGTTCTTC. As protein: CSATGGRGSYNEQFF. The chain is built from TRBV20-1 and TRBJ2-1, with a tentative D call TRBD2 (7 bases). Per germline, CDR1 DFQATT and CDR2 SNEGSKA (reference sequence). The CDR3 totals 15 residues. Trimming removed 6 bases from V and 1 base from J, with 16 bases in between.

In this sample, this clonotype turned up a few times. The CDR3 bases are TGTGCCAGCAGTGCCTCTACTAGCGCTTATTCCTACGAGCAGTACTTC. It specifies CASSASTSAYSYEQYF. This chain uses TRBV28 with TRBJ2-7; 7 nucleotides agree with TRBD2. J was trimmed by 1 base and V by 5 bases; bases with no gene match: 11. The CDR3 is made up of 16 amino acids. The germline CDR1 and CDR2 sequences are MDHEN and SYDVKM.

This clonotype was counted ten times or more. The chain couples TRBV6-6 to TRBJ2-7, with 9 bases fitting TRBD1. The V gene end was trimmed by 8 bases and the J gene end by 5 bases; junction bases not matched to a gene: 7. CDR1 MNHNY and CDR2 SVGAGI come from the germline V gene (reference sequence). The CDR3 extends over 13 amino acids. CDR3 region: CASHRTGEHEQYF. The CDR3 DNA reads as TGTGCCAGCCACCGGACAGGGGAGCACGAGCAGTACTTC.

There are many counts of this clonotype. The chain uses TRBV7-9 and TRBJ2-7, with a possible D match to TRBD1 (6 bases). V was clipped by 3 bases and J by 0 bases, with 12 bases between them. Germline V CDR1 and CDR2: SEHNR, FQNEAQ (reference sequence). The length of the CDR3 is 15 residues. The CDR3 DNA sequence: TGTGCCAGCAGCTTTCGGACAGAGAGCTCCTACGAGCAGTACTTC. As protein: CASSFRTESSYEQYF. Using reference TRBV7-9 and TRBJ2-7 for the parts outside the CDR3, the full variable domain is DTGVSQNPRHKITKRGQNVTFRCDPISEHNRLYWYRQTLGQGPEFLTYFQNEAQLEKSRLLSDRFSAERPKGSFSTLEIQRTEQGDSAMYLCASSFRTESSYEQYFGPGTRLTVT.

In this sample, this clonotype turned up many times. The chain recombines TRBV5-1 with TRBJ2-3, with D uncertain. V lost 0 bases to trimming and J lost 5 bases, with 10 bases between them. Germline CDR1 and CDR2: SGHRS and YFSETQ. The CDR3 sequence is 14 residues long. The CDR3 DNA reads as TGCGCCAGCAGCTTGGGATTTTCGCAAGATACGCAGTATTTT. Translated, it gives CASSLGFSQDTQYF.

This clonotype was counted ten times or more. The chain couples TRBV14 to TRBJ2-1; D is perhaps TRBD1 or TRBD2 (6 bases each). This CDR3 is built from 14 residues. With 2 bases removed from V and 8 bases from J, the gap between germline ends came to 13 bases. CDR1 and CDR2 (germline): SGHDN, FVKESK. CDR3 protein: CASSQMNREDEQFF. The CDR3 DNA sequence: TGTGCCAGCAGCCAAATGAACAGGGAGGATGAGCAGTTCTTC. The full variable domain, its missing parts supplied by reference TRBV14 and TRBJ2-1, is EAGVTQFPSHSVIEKGQTVTLRCDPISGHDNLYWYRRVMGKEIKFLLHFVKESKQDESGMPNNRFLAERTGGTYSTLKVQPAELEDSGVYFCASSQMNREDEQFFGPGTRLTVL.

This clonotype has at least ten counts. The chain is built from TRBV7-2 and TRBJ2-7; D is perhaps TRBD2 (6 bases). Germline V lookup: CDR1 SGHTA, CDR2 FQGNSA. Trimming took off 1 base at V and 0 bases at J, with 16 bases between the two ends. The CDR3 contains 17 residues. Here the CDR3 reads CASSLGLLALSSYEQYF. DNA of the CDR3: TGTGCCAGCAGCTTAGGCCTCCTAGCGTTGAGCTCCTACGAGCAGTACTTC.

This clonotype has a count of ten or more. The chain carries TRBV20-1 and TRBJ1-1; TRBD1 is a possible D gene (5 bases). Germline CDR1 and CDR2: DFQATT and SNEGSKA (reference sequence). This CDR3 region has 13 residues. Trimming took off 3 bases at V and 5 bases at J, with 13 bases between the two ends. Written as DNA, the CDR3 is TGCAGTGCTAGCTTGCAGGGAAAGACTGAAGCTTTCTTT. Translated, it gives CSASLQGKTEAFF.

This clonotype was picked up many times. The rearrangement uses TRBV7-2 and TRBJ1-1; D is unresolved. Germline CDR1 reads SGHTA; CDR2 reads FQGNSA. The CDR3 consists of 14 residues. V lost 1 base, J lost 0 bases, and 6 bases lay in between. DNA of the CDR3: TGTGCCAGCAGCTTAGATCCCATGAACACTGAAGCTTTCTTT. Protein product: CASSLDPMNTEAFF.

This clonotype was counted at least ten times. The chain links TRBV4-2 to TRBJ2-5; the match to TRBD1 covers 8 bases. Germline CDR1 and CDR2: LGHNA and YNFKEQ. The CDR3 spans 13 residues. V lost 5 bases and J lost 5; bases outside the gene matches: 4. The CDR3 sequence is CASSSRTGETQYF. The CDR3 DNA reads as TGTGCCAGCAGCTCCCGGACAGGGGAGACCCAGTACTTC.

This clonotype appeared many times. This chain links TRBV7-2 with TRBJ2-7; D not certain. The CDR3 has 11 residues. Germline values: CDR1 SGHTA, CDR2 FQGNSA. V shed 5 bases and J shed 3 bases, with 5 bases lying between them. The CDR3 region is CASSDIYEQYF. The CDR3 DNA reads as TGTGCCAGCAGCGACATCTACGAGCAGTACTTC.

In its sample, this clonotype was seen many times. This chain links TRBV7-9 with TRBJ1-1; D is uncertain. V was trimmed by 2 bases and J by 0 bases, leaving 7 bases between them. The CDR3 spans 14 residues. Germline values: CDR1 SEHNR, CDR2 FQNEAQ (reference sequence). The CDR3 DNA follows: TGTGCCAGCAGCTTACCAGGAGTGAACACTGAAGCTTTCTTT. Translation gives CASSLPGVNTEAFF.

This clonotype has a count of ten or more. Here the CDR3 DNA reads TGTGCCAGCAGTTACGGGGAAACCTACGAGCAGTACTTC. Its protein product is CASSYGETYEQYF. V gene TRBV6-6 combines with J gene TRBJ2-7, with D unclear. The CDR3 sequence is 13 residues long. The V and J ends lost 2 bases and 2 bases respectively, with 7 bases between them. CDR1 MNHNY and CDR2 SVGAGI come from the germline V gene (reference sequence).

The table lists this clonotype with a few counts. This chain joins TRBV18 and TRBJ2-7; tentative D call: TRBD1 (5 bases). Trimming removed 2 bases from V and 5 bases from J, with 16 bases in between. Germline-derived CDR1 and CDR2 are KGHSH and LQKENI. The CDR3 length is 15 residues. In DNA, the CDR3 is TGTGCCAGCTCACCAAGCATACAGGTCACGGACGAGCAGTACTTC. Translation gives CASSPSIQVTDEQYF.

This clonotype was seen ten or more times. The chain joins TRBV9 to TRBJ2-5, with 8 bases lining up with TRBD1. V lost 4 bases, J lost 5 bases, and 10 bases stayed unmatched. The CDR3 covers 15 residues. CDR1 SGDLS and CDR2 YYNGEE come from the germline V gene. The CDR3 protein is CASSPRTGRVETQYF. The CDR3 DNA is TGTGCCAGCAGCCCCCGGACAGGGAGAGTGGAGACCCAGTACTTC.

This clonotype has a count of ten or more. The chain employs TRBV4-3 and TRBJ1-1; D not certain. The ends were cut back, 1 base at V and 0 bases at J, with 3 bases in the middle. Germline CDR1 reads LGHNA; CDR2 reads YSLEER. The CDR3 covers 13 residues. The CDR3 DNA follows: TGCGCCAGCAGCCAAGCGGTGAACACTGAAGCTTTCTTT. Translating gives CASSQAVNTEAFF.

In its sample, this clonotype was seen many times. The chain uses TRBV20-1 and TRBJ1-4; D is uncertain. This CDR3 comprises 15 residues. Germline CDR1 and CDR2: DFQATT and SNEGSKA (reference sequence). Trimming took off 5 bases at V and 8 bases at J, with 21 bases between the two ends. CDR3: CSARPRGSRLEKLFF. The CDR3 nucleotides read TGCAGTGCTCGACCCCGCGGGAGCAGGCTGGAAAAACTGTTTTTT.

This clonotype was recorded many times. The chain has TRBV27 and TRBJ2-2; 10 bases agree with TRBD2. V was clipped by 4 bases and J by 2 bases; unmatched bases: 4. The CDR3 spans 16 residues. Germline loops: CDR1 MNHEY, CDR2 SMNVEV (reference sequence). CDR3 protein: CASSSKRGGNTGELFF. The CDR3 DNA sequence: TGTGCCAGCAGTTCGAAGCGGGGGGGAAACACCGGGGAGCTGTTTTTT.

This clonotype came up many times. J is TRBJ2-3 and V is TRBV4-3; D is ambiguous. Trimming took off 1 base at V and 2 bases at J, with 7 bases between the two ends. This CDR3 has 14 residues. Germline loops: CDR1 LGHNA, CDR2 YSLEER. CDR3 nucleotides: TGCGCCAGCAGCCAAGCTGCGTACACAGATACGCAGTATTTT. Residues: CASSQAAYTDTQYF.

The sample holds many counts of this clonotype. The V and J genes are TRBV7-2 and TRBJ1-2, with D perhaps TRBD1 (5 bases). The length of the CDR3 is 15 residues. Germline V gene lookup returns CDR1 SGHTA and CDR2 FQGNSA. Trimming cost V 2 bases and J 4 bases, with 14 bases left between them. The CDR3 loop reads CASSLNSGTFYGYTF. As DNA, the CDR3 is TGTGCCAGCAGCTTAAATTCCGGGACCTTCTATGGCTACACCTTC.

This clonotype showed up many times. The chain is built from TRBV12-5 and TRBJ2-1, with D possibly TRBD2 on 7 matching bases. Germline loops: CDR1 LGHNT, CDR2 FRNRAP. The CDR3 runs 18 residues. Deletions cut 0 bases from V and 9 bases from J, with 24 bases between. The CDR3 reads CASGLVTPGGGRSGEQFF. DNA of the CDR3: TGTGCTAGTGGTTTGGTGACCCCGGGCGGGGGCCGGAGCGGTGAGCAGTTCTTC.

The chain is built from TRBV7-2 and TRBJ2-6; D call uncertain. The CDR3 loop spans 14 amino acids. Trimming pared 6 bases from V and 1 base from J, leaving 7 bases between. Looked up from germline, CDR1 is SGHTA and CDR2 is FQGNSA. The CDR3: CASRWASGANVLTF. CDR3 DNA: TGTGCCAGCAGATGGGCGTCTGGGGCCAACGTCCTGACTTTC.